The 5 T cell receptor beta chains given below trace back to one sample, sequenced in a study of blood T cell repertoires in COVID-19. Only in-frame clones appear in the TCRdb table, and some are missing; sequencing was by immunoSEQ multiplex PCR. This sample has around 200,000 clones, with around 87% found just once. Sequenced input: peripheral blood. All receptors come from a man between 35 and 55 years old with active or convalescent COVID-19.

This rearrangement joins TRBV5-6 to TRBJ2-5; D unclear. Germline assignment: CDR1 SGHDT and CDR2 YYEEEE. The CDR3 is 11 amino acids. Trimming pared 3 bases from V and 5 bases from J, leaving 5 bases between. The DNA of the CDR3 is TGTGCCAGCAGCTCTTTGGAGACCCAGTACTTC. Translated: CASSSLETQYF.

The rearrangement joins TRBV2 to TRBJ1-3, with TRBD1 matching 9 bases. This CDR3 has 14 amino acids. V gave up 6 bases and J gave up 4 bases; unmatched junction bases: 4. Germline V gene lookup returns CDR1 SNHLY and CDR2 FYNNEI. CDR3 in amino acids: CASRPTGGGNTIYF. Here the CDR3 DNA reads TGTGCCAGCAGGCCCACAGGGGGCGGAAACACCATATATTTT.

The chain is built from TRBV11-2 and TRBJ2-3; tentatively, D is TRBD1 (6 bases). The CDR3 is made up of 14 amino acids. V was cut by 3 bases and J by 4 bases, with 11 bases left in between. CDR1 is SGHAT, CDR2 FQNNGV, per germline. CDR3 bases: TGTGCCAGCAGCTTGAACAGGGTCTCAGATACGCAGTATTTT. Its translation is CASSLNRVSDTQYF.

This rearrangement joins TRBV4-3 to TRBJ2-7, with TRBD1 matching 7 bases. V lost 0 bases and J lost 1; bases outside the gene matches: 3. The CDR3 totals 15 residues. Germline V lookup: CDR1 LGHNA, CDR2 YSLEER. The DNA of the CDR3 is TGCGCCAGCAGCCAAGATCGACAGGGATCCTACGAGCAGTACTTC. Its translation is CASSQDRQGSYEQYF.

V and J are TRBV9 and TRBJ2-5; D remains ambiguous. CDR3 length equals 15 residues. The germline CDR1 and CDR2 sequences are SGDLS and YYNGEE. Trimming took off 0 bases at V and 0 bases at J, with 9 bases between the two ends. The CDR3 protein is CASSVAPQYQETQYF. The CDR3 region has the DNA TGTGCCAGCAGCGTAGCTCCACAGTACCAAGAGACCCAGTACTTC.